The sequence of this T cell receptor beta chain was determined in a study of beta chain features in type 1 diabetes. Findings of the study overall: The VDJ junctions of type 1 diabetes patients carried fewer insertions and more deletions. For Type 1 diabetes patients, all four CD4+ subsets carried TCRB CDR3s that were moderately but significantly shorter. A closer apparent resemblance between naive, central memory and Treg TCRB repertoires was seen in patients than in healthy donors.

Expressed TCRB transcripts were sequenced, since all the RNA that had been isolated was reverse transcribed. Profiling relied on immunoSEQ multiplex PCR, and the TCRdb table lists in-frame clones only, not all of them. The sample shows about 160,000 clones, 8% to 8.5% of them seen only once. CDR3 length: 13 residues. V was cut by 4 bases and J by 5 bases, with 10 bases left in between. Germline CDR1 and CDR2: LGHNA and YSLEER. Note on this clone: Its antigen is still unknown.

The sequence was collected from a woman aged 18-29 years with type 1 diabetes. The chain is built from TRBV4-3 and TRBJ2-3; possibly TRBD1 for D (5 bases). Sequencing was carried out using central memory CD4+ T cells from blood. The CDR3 DNA reads as TGCGCCAGCAGCCCTCGACAGAGAGATACGCAGTATTTT. This gives the protein CASSPRQRDTQYF.